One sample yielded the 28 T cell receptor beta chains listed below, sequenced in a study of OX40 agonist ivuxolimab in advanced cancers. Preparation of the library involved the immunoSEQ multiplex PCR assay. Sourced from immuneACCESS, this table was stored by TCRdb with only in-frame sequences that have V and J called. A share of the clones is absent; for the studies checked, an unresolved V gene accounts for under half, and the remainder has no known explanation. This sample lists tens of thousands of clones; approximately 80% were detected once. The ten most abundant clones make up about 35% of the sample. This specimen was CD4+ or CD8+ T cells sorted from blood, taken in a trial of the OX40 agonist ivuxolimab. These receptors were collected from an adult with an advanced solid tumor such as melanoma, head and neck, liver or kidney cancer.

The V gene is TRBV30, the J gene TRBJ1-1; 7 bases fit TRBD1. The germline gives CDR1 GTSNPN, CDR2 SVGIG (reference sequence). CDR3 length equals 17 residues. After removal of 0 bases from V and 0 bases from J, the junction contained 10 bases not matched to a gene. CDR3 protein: CAWSVGGTVIMNTEAFF. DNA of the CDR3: TGTGCCTGGAGTGTGGGGGGGACAGTAATTATGAACACTGAAGCTTTCTTT.

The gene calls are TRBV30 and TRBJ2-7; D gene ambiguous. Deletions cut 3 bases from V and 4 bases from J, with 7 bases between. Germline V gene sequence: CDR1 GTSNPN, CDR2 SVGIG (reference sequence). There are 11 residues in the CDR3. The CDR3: CAWSLGYEQYF. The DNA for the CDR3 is TGTGCCTGGAGCCTAGGGTACGAGCAGTACTTC.

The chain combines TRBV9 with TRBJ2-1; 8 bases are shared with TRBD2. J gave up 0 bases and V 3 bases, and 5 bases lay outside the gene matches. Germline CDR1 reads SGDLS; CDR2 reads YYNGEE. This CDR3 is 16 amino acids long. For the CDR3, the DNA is TGTGCCAGCAGCGGAGGAGCGGGAGTCTCCTACAATGAGCAGTTCTTC. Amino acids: CASSGGAGVSYNEQFF.

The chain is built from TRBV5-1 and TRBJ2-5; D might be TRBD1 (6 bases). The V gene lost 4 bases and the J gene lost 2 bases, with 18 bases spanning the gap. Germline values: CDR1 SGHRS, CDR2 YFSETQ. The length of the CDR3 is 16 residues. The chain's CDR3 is CASSVYRVGIQETQYF. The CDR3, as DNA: TGCGCCAGCAGCGTATACAGGGTTGGGATTCAAGAGACCCAGTACTTC.

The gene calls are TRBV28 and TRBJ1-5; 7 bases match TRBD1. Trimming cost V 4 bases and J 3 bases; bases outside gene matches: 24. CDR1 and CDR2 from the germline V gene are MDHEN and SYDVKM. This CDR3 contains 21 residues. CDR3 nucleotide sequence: TGTGCCAGCAGTTCCCGTCATGGATCCCCCGACAGGGTTTTAAACAATCAGCCCCAGCATTTT. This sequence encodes CASSSRHGSPDRVLNNQPQHF. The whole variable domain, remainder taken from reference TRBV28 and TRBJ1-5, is DVKVTQSSRYLVKRTGEKVFLECVQDMDHENMFWYRQDPGLGLRLIYFSYDVKMKEKGDIPEGYSVSREKKERFSLILESASTNQTSMYLCASSSRHGSPDRVLNNQPQHFGDGTRLSIL.

The CDR3 region is CASSGPIREKLFF. CDR3 nucleotides: TGTGCCAGCAGCGGACCGATTCGAGAAAAACTGTTTTTT. This chain links TRBV7-9 with TRBJ1-4, with D hard to call. Looked up from germline, CDR1 is SEHNR and CDR2 is FQNEAQ (reference sequence). The V end was cut by 5 bases, the J end by 8 bases, with 12 bases between. The CDR3 sequence is 13 residues long.

The CDR3 region has the DNA TGTGCCAGTAGTAAGGACAGGGACAGTGGAGGACAGCCCCAGCATTTT. Translation: CASSKDRDSGGQPQHF. The chain recombines TRBV19 with TRBJ1-5; 8 nucleotides match TRBD1. The germline gives CDR1 LNHDA, CDR2 SQIVND (reference sequence). This CDR3 is built from 16 residues. V trimming: 4 bases; J trimming: 7 bases; junction bases outside the gene matches: 12.

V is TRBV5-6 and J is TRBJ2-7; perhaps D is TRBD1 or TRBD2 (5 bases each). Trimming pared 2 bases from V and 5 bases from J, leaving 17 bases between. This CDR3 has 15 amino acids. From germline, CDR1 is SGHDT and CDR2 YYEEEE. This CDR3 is CASSLIQGVFHEQYF. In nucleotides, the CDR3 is TGTGCCAGCAGCTTAATTCAGGGAGTTTTCCACGAGCAGTACTTC.

The DNA for the CDR3 is TGTGCCAGCAGTTACTCGTTGGGCGGTGAGCAGTTCTTC. It codes for CASSYSLGGEQFF. The rearrangement joins TRBV6-5 to TRBJ2-1; D remains unclear. The germline V gene encodes CDR1 MNHEY and CDR2 SVGAGI. The CDR3 consists of 13 residues. Trimming pared 0 bases from V and 9 bases from J, leaving 9 bases between.

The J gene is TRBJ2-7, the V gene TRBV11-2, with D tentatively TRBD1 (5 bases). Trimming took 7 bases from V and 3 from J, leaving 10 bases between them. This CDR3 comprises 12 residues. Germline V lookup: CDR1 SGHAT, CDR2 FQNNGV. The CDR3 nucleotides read TGTGCCAGCACCACAGGTTACTACGAGCAGTACTTC. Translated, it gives CASTTGYYEQYF.

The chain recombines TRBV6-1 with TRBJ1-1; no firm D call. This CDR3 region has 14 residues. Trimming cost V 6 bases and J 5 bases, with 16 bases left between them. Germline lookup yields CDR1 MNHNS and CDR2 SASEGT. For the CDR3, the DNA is TGTGCCAGCAGCCTACACTACCTGGGTACTGAAGCTTTCTTT. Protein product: CASSLHYLGTEAFF.

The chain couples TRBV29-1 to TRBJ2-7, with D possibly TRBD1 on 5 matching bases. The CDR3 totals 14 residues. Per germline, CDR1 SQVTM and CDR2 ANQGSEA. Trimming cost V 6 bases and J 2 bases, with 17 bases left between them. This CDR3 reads CSVGFRGLTYEQYF. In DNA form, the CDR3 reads TGCAGCGTGGGGTTTAGGGGCCTTACCTACGAGCAGTACTTC.

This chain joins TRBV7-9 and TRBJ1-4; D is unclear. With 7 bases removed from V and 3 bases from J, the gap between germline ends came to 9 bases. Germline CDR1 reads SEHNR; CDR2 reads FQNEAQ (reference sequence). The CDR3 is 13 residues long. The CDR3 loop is CASTPPANEKLFF. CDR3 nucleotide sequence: TGTGCCAGCACTCCCCCGGCTAATGAAAAACTGTTTTTT.

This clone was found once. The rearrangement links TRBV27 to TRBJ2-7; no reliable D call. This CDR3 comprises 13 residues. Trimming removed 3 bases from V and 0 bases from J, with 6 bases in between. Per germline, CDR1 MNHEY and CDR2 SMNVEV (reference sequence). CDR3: CASSLTISYEQYF. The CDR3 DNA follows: TGTGCCAGCAGTTTGACCATCTCCTACGAGCAGTACTTC.

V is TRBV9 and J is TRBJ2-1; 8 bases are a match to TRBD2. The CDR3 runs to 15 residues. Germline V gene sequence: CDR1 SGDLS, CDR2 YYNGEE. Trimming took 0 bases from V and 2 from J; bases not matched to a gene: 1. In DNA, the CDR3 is TGTGCCAGCAGCGTAGCGGGAGGGACCTACAATGAGCAGTTCTTC. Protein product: CASSVAGGTYNEQFF.

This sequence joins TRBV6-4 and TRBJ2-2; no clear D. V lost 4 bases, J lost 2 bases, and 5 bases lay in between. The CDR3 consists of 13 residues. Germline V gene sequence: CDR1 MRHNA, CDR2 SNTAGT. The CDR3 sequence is CASSASNTGELFF. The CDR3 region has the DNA TGTGCCAGCAGTGCCTCCAACACCGGGGAGCTGTTTTTT.

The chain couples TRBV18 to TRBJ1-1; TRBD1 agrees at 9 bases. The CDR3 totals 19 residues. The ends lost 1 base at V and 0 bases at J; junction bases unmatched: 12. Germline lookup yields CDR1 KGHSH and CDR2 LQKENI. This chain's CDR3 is CASSPHSHGQGRMNTEAFF. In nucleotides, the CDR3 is TGTGCCAGCTCACCACACAGTCATGGACAGGGGAGAATGAACACTGAAGCTTTCTTT.

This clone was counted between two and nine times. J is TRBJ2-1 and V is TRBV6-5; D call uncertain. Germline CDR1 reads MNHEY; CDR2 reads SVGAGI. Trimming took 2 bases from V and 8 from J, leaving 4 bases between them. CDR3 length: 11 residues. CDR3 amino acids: CASSYGDEQFF. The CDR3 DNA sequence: TGTGCCAGCAGTTACGGGGATGAGCAGTTCTTC.

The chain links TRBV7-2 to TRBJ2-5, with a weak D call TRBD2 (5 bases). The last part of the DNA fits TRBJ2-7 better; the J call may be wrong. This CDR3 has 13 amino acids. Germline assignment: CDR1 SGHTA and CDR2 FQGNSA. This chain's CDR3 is CASSPGSGYEQYF. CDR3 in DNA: TGTGCCAGCAGCCCTGGGAGTGGCTACGAGCAGTACTTC.

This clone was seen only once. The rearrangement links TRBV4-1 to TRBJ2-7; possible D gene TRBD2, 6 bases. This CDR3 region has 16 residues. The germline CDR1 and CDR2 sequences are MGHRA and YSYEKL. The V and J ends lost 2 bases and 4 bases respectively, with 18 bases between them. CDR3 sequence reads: CASSQNRGIGGYEQYF. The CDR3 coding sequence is TGCGCCAGCAGCCAAAATAGGGGAATCGGGGGTTACGAGCAGTACTTC.

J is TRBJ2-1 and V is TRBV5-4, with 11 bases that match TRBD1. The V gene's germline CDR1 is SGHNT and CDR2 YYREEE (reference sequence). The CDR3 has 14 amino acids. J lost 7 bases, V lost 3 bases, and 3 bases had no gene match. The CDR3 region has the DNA TGTGCCAGCAGCTACGGGACAGGGGGAAATGAGCAGTTCTTC. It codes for CASSYGTGGNEQFF.

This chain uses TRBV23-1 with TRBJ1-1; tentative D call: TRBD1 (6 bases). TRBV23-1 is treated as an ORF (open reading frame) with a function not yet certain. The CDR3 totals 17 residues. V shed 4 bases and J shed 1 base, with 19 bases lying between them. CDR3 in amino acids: CASSPRGGLLKNTEAFF. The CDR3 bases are TGCGCCAGCAGTCCACGTGGGGGGCTCCTCAAGAACACTGAAGCTTTCTTT.

This chain's CDR3 is CATNRYEQYF. In DNA, the CDR3 is TGTGCCACCAATCGCTACGAGCAGTACTTC. V usage is TRBV6-5 and J usage is TRBJ2-7; D call uncertain. The CDR3 length is 10 residues. Trimming pared 10 bases from V and 3 bases from J, leaving 7 bases between. Germline CDR1 is MNHEY and CDR2 is SVGAGI.

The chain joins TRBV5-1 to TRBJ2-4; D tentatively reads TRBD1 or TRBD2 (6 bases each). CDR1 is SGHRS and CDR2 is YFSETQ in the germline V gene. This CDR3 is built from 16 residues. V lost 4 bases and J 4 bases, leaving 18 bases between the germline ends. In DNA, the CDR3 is TGCGCCAGCAGCCCCTCGGGGGCAGGGCCGAAAAACATTCAGTACTTC. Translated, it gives CASSPSGAGPKNIQYF.

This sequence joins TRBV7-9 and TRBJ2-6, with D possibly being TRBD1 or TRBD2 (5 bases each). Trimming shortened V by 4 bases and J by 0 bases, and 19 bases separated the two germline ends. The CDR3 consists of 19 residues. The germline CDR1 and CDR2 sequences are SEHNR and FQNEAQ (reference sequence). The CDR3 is CASSSTPGPRDSGANVLTF. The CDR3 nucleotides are TGTGCCAGCAGCTCCACACCGGGACCCCGGGACTCTGGGGCCAACGTCCTGACTTTC.

The CDR3 sequence is CASSLGVYQETQYF. The DNA of the CDR3 is TGCGCCAGCAGCTTGGGGGTGTACCAAGAGACCCAGTACTTC. V is TRBV5-1 and J is TRBJ2-5; D is uncertain. V was trimmed by 0 bases and J by 0 bases, leaving 6 bases between them. The germline gives CDR1 SGHRS, CDR2 YFSETQ. This CDR3 contains 14 residues.

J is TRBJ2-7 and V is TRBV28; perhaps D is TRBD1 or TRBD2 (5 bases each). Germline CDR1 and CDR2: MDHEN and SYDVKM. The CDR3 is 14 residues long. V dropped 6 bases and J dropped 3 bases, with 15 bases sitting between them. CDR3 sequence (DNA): TGTGCCAGCAGCCCCGGGACGGTTGTCTACGAGCAGTACTTC. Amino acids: CASSPGTVVYEQYF.

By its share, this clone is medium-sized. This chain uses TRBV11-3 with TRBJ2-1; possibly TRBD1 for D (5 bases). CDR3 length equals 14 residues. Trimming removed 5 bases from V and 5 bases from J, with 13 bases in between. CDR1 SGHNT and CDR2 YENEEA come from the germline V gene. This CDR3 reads CASSPRAVDNEQFF. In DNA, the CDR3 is TGTGCCAGCAGCCCCAGGGCCGTCGACAATGAGCAGTTCTTC.